This paragraph covers one T cell receptor beta chain sequence. Its antigen is currently unknown. The table came from immunoSEQ multiplex PCR; TCRdb's copy has only in-frame clones and leaves some out. The sample holds some 150,000 clones, roughly nine tenths seen once. The data stem from a study of T cell responses to AZD1222 COVID-19 vaccine. V shed 6 bases and J shed 4 bases, with 16 bases lying between them. The CDR3 covers 15 residues. CDR1 is SGHAT and CDR2 is FQNNGV in the germline V gene. Findings of the study overall: Of spike-specific TCRs, nearly half reportedly target regions left unmutated in variants. Regions 160-218 and 743-854 held dominance among vaccine-associated CD4 TCRs, which spanned spike.

This clonotype originated in an adult in good health. The V gene is TRBV11-2, the J gene TRBJ1-5, with D possibly being TRBD1 (5 bases). The sample here was peripheral blood, taken on day 0 of MenACWY control vaccination. CDR3 nucleotides: TGTGCCAGCAGTTATCGGGGCGGGCAGAATCAGCCCCAGCATTTT. Protein sequence: CASSYRGGQNQPQHF.